The sequence of this TCR beta chain was determined in a study of T cell responses to AZD1222 COVID-19 vaccine. Broader study findings: White British donors predominated, females outnumbered males, and clonal diversity was possibly underestimated.

Sequencing was performed with immunoSEQ multiplex PCR; in TCRdb, only in-frame clones are kept and a portion is missing. The table includes 200,000 to 250,000 clones, approximately 94% detected once. For this clone: Its antigen is undetermined.

Germline CDR1 LNHDA, CDR2 SQIVND (reference sequence). The CDR3 has 14 residues. V was cut by 0 bases and J by 0 bases, with 2 bases left in between. The source material was peripheral blood, sampled 28 days after the second dose of the MenACWY control vaccine. J is TRBJ2-2 and V is TRBV19; no clear D. The receptor's source is an adult who received the MenACWY meningococcal vaccine as a control. CDR3 protein: CASSIDPNTGELFF. CDR3 DNA: TGTGCCAGTAGTATAGACCCGAACACCGGGGAGCTGTTTTTT.